The clone carrying this T cell receptor beta chain was counted a few times. The data derive from a study of blood T cell repertoires in COVID-19. In the original analysis: Reference gene primer amplification gave nucleated cell count estimates. Libraries were prepared by immunoSEQ multiplex PCR; TCRdb keeps only in-frame clonotypes and omits some of them. That table is the source of V, J and clone size, and D and trimming were worked out from the DNA. The data show 300,000 to 400,000 clones, around 86% seen once. Seattle's enrolled individuals joined amid active infection and were then monitored longitudinally. The CDR3 runs to 13 residues. From germline, CDR1 is SQVTM and CDR2 ANQGSEA. The ends were cut back, 6 bases at V and 7 bases at J, with 19 bases in the middle.

The sequencing sample was made of peripheral blood. The gene calls are TRBV29-1 and TRBJ2-7; TRBD2 might be the D (7 bases). The TCR sequence derives from a woman between 50 and 59 years old with COVID-19, enrolled during active disease. CDR3 region: CSVETRGAGEQYF. DNA of the CDR3: TGCAGCGTCGAGACCCGGGGGGCGGGGGAGCAGTACTTC.